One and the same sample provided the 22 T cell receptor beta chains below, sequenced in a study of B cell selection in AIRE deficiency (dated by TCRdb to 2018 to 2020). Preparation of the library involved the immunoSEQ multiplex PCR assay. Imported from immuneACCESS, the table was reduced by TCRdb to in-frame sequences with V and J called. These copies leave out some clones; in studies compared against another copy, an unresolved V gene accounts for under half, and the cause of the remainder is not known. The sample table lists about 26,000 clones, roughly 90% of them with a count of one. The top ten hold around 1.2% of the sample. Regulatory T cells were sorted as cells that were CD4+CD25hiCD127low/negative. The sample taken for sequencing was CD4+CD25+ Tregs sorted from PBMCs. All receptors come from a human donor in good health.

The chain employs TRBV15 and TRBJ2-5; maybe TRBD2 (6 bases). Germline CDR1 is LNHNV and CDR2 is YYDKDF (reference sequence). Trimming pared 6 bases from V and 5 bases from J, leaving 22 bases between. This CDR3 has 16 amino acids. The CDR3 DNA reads TGTGCCACCAGTCGAGAGGTCCAGGGCCGGGGGGAGACCCAGTACTTC. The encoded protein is CATSREVQGRGETQYF.

CDR3 amino acids: CASSLMGQGRKLFF. CDR3 sequence (DNA): TGTGCCAGCAGCTTAATGGGACAGGGGCGAAAACTGTTTTTT. The rearrangement links TRBV7-2 to TRBJ1-4; 10 bases map to TRBD1. The CDR3 is made up of 14 amino acids. The germline V gene has CDR1 SGHTA and CDR2 FQGNSA. V lost 2 bases, J lost 10 bases, and 4 bases stayed unmatched.

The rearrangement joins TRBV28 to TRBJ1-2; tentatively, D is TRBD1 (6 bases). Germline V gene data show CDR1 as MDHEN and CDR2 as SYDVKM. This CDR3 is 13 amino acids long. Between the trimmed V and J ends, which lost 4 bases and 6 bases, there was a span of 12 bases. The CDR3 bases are TGTGCCAGCAGTTGGTCAGGGGTTGATGGCTACACCTTC. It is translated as CASSWSGVDGYTF.

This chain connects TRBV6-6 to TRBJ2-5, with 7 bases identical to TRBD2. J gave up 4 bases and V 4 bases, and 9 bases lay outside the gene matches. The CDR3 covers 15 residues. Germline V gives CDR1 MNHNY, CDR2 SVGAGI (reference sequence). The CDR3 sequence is CASSFPGSGGETQYF. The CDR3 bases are TGTGCCAGCAGTTTTCCAGGGTCGGGAGGAGAGACCCAGTACTTC.

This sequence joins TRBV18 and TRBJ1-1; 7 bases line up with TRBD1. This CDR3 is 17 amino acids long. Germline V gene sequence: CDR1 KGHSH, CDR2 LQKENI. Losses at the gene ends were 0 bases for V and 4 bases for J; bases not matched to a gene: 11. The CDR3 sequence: CASSPPFAVGGLTEAFF. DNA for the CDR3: TGTGCCAGCTCACCACCTTTCGCTGTAGGGGGCCTCACTGAAGCTTTCTTT.

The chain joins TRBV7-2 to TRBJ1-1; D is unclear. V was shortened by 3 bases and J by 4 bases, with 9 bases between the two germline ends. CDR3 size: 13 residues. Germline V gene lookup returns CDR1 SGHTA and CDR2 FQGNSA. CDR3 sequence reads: CASSFRLVTEAFF. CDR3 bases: TGTGCCAGCAGCTTTCGTCTGGTCACTGAAGCTTTCTTT.

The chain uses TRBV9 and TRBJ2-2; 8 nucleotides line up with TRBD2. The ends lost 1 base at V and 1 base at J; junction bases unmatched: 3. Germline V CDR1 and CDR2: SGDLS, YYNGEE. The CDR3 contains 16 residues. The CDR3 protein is CASSVLLAGNTGELFF. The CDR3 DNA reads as TGTGCCAGCAGCGTACTCCTAGCGGGGAACACCGGGGAGCTGTTTTTT.

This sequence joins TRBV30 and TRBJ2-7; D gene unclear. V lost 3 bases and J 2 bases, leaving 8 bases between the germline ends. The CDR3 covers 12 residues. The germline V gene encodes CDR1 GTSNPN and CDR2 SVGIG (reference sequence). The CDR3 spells CAWSPRAYEQYF. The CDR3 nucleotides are TGTGCCTGGAGCCCCAGAGCCTACGAGCAGTACTTC.

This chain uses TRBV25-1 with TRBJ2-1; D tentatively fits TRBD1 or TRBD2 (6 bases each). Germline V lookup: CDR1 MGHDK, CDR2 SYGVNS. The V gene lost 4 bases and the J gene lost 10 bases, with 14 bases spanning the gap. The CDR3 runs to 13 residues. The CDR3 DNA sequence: TGTGCCAGCAGTGGGAGGGGGGCTGGGGAGCAGTTCTTC. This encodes CASSGRGAGEQFF. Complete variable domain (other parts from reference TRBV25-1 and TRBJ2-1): EADIYQTPRYLVIGTGKKITLECSQTMGHDKMYWYQQDPGMELHLIHYSYGVNSTEKGDLSSESTVSRIRTEHFPLTLESARPSHTSQYLCASSGRGAGEQFFGPGTRLTVL.

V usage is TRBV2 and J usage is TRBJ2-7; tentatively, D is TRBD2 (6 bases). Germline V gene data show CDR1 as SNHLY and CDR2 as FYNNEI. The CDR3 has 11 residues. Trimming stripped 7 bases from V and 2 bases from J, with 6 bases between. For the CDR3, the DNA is TGTGCCAGCACGGGGGCCTACGAGCAGTACTTC. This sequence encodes CASTGAYEQYF. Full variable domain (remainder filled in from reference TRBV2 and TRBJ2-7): EPEVTQTPSHQVTQMGQEVILRCVPISNHLYFYWYRQILGQKVEFLVSFYNNEISEKSEIFDDQFSVERPDGSNFTLKIRSTKLEDSAMYFCASTGAYEQYFGPGTRLTVT.

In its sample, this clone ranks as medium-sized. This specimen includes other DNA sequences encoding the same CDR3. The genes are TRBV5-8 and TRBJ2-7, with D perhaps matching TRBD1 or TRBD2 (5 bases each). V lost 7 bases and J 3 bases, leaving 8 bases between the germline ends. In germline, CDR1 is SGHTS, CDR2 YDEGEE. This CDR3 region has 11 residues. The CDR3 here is CASGGFYEQYF. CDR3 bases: TGTGCCAGCGGGGGTTTCTACGAGCAGTACTTC.

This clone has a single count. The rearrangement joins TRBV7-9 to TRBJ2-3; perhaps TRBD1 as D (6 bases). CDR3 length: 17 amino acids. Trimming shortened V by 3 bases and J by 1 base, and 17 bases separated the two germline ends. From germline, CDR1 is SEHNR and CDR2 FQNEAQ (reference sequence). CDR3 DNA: TGTGCCAGCAGCTTGTCCTCAGGGGTCCATGGCACAGATACGCAGTATTTT. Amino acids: CASSLSSGVHGTDTQYF.

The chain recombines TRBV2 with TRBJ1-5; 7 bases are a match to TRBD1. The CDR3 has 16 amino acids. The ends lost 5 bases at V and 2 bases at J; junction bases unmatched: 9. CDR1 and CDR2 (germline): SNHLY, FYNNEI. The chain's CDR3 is CASSRQGRFGNQPQHF. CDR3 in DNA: TGTGCCAGCAGTAGACAGGGAAGGTTTGGCAATCAGCCCCAGCATTTT. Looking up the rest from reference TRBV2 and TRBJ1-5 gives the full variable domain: EPEVTQTPSHQVTQMGQEVILRCVPISNHLYFYWYRQILGQKVEFLVSFYNNEISEKSEIFDDQFSVERPDGSNFTLKIRSTKLEDSAMYFCASSRQGRFGNQPQHFGDGTRLSIL.

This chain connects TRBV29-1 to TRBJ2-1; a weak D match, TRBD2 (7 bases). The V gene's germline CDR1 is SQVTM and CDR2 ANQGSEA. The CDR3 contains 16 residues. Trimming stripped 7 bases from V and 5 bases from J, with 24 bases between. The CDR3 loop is CSASRGGLHFNNEQFF. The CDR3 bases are TGCAGCGCCTCTCGCGGGGGCCTCCATTTCAACAATGAGCAGTTCTTC.

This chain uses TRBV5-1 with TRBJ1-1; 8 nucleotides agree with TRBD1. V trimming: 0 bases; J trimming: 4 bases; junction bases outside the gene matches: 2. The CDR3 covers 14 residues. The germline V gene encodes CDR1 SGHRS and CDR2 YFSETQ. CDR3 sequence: CASSLVRGPTEAFF. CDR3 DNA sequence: TGCGCCAGCAGCTTGGTCAGGGGGCCCACTGAAGCTTTCTTT. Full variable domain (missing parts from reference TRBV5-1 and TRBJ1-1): KAGVTQTPRYLIKTRGQQVTLSCSPISGHRSVSWYQQTPGQGLQFLFEYFSETQRNKGNFPGRFSGRQFSNSRSEMNVSTLELGDSALYLCASSLVRGPTEAFFGQGTRLTVV.

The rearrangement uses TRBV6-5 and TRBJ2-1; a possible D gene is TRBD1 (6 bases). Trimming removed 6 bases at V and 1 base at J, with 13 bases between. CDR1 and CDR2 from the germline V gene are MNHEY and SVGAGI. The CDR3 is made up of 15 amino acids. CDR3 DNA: TGTGCCAGCAGACCCTGGGGGCTTTCCTACAATGAGCAGTTCTTC. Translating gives CASRPWGLSYNEQFF.

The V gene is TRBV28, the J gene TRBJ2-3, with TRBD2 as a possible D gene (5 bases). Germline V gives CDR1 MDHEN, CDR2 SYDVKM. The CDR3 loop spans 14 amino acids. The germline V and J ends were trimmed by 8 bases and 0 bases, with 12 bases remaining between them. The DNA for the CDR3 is TGTGCCAGCCCCCCGCCGGGGAGCACAGATACGCAGTATTTT. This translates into CASPPPGSTDTQYF.

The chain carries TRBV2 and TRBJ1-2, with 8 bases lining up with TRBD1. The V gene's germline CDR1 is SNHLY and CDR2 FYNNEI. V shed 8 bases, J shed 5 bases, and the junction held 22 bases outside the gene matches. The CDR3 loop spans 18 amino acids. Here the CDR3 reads CASWGVRFPGQAGYGYTF. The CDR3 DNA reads TGTGCCAGCTGGGGGGTGAGATTTCCGGGACAGGCAGGATATGGCTACACCTTC.

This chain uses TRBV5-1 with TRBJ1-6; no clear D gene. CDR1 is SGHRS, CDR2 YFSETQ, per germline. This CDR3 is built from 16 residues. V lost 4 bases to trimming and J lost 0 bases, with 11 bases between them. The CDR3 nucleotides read TGCGCCAGCAGCCTTGGGTGGAGCTCCTATAATTCACCCCTCCACTTT. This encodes CASSLGWSSYNSPLHF.

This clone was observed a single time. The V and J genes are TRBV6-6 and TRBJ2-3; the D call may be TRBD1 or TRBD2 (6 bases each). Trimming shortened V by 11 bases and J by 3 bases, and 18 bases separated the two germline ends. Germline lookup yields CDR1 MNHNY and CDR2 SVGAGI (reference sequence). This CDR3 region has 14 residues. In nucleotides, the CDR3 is TGTGCCGGGGGGCCAGCGGGTGCAACAGATACGCAGTATTTT. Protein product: CAGGPAGATDTQYF.

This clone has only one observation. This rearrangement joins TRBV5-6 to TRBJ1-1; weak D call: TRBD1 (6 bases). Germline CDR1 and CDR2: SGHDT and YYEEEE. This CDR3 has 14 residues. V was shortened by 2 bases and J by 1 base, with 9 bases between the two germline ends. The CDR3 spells CASSLFRGNTEAFF. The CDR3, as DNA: TGTGCCAGCAGCTTATTCAGGGGGAACACTGAAGCTTTCTTT.

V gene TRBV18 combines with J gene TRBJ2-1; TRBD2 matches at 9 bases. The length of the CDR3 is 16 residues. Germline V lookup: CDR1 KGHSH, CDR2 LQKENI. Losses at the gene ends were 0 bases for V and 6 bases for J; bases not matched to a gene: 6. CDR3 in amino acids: CASSPPTLAGRNEQFF. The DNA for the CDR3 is TGTGCCAGCTCACCACCGACCCTAGCGGGGCGCAATGAGCAGTTCTTC.